This T cell receptor (beta chain) was captured by sequencing in a study of identical twins. This clonotype was seen at least ten times. V lost 5 bases to trimming and J lost 0 bases, with 11 bases between them. The length of the CDR3 is 15 residues. In germline, CDR1 is MNHEY, CDR2 SVGEGT. Each CDR3 protein is one row after TCRdb ran MiXCR on the 5' RACE reads. The data contain a few hundred thousand distinct CDR3 sequences, about 10% of them seen just once; the ten biggest clones take up more than 8%. This TCR was recovered from a middle-aged man in good health. Input material: memory T cells sorted from blood. This chain links TRBV6-2 or TRBV6-3 with TRBJ2-1, with D hard to call. The CDR3 bases are TGTGCCAGCAGTAAGGAGTGGGGCTCCTACAATGAGCAGTTCTTC. This gives the protein CASSKEWGSYNEQFF.